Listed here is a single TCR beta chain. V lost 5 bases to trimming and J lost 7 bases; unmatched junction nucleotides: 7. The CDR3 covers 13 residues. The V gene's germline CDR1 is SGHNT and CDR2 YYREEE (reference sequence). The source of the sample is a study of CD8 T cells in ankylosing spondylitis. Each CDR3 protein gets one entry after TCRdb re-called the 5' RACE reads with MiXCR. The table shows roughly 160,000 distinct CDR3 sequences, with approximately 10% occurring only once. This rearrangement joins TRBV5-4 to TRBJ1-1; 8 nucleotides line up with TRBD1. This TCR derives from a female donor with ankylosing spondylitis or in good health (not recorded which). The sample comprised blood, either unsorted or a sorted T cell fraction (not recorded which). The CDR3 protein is CASRNQGAGEAFF. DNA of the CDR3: TGTGCCAGCAGAAATCAGGGGGCGGGTGAAGCTTTCTTT.